The following is a TCR beta chain sequence with its context. Antigen specificity is unknown. The sample comes from a study of OX40 agonist ivuxolimab in advanced cancers. Overall study context: Every 2 weeks, patients received ivuxolimab intravenously, dosed at 0.01 to 10 mg/kg. Two patients with cutaneous melanoma and one with hepatocellular carcinoma, three in total, showed partial responses. Study conclusions and caveats: Antigen specificity of clonally expanded peripheral T cells was not established. Some of the nonresponding patients also showed low levels of normalized T-cell clonal expansion.

The method was immunoSEQ multiplex PCR; TCRdb's version includes in-frame clones alone and lacks a portion of them. The sample lists more than 95,000 clones; approximately 90% were seen once. The CDR3 sequence is 15 residues long. Per the germline V gene, CDR1 is SGHTA and CDR2 is FQGNSA. V lost 5 bases to trimming and J lost 3 bases, with 16 bases between them. Source: CD4+ or CD8+ T cells sorted from blood, taken in a trial of the OX40 agonist ivuxolimab. The chain carries TRBV7-2 and TRBJ1-2; D not resolved. The TCR originated in an adult with an advanced solid tumor such as melanoma, head and neck, liver or kidney cancer. CDR3 in DNA: TGTGCCAGCAGCCCGAGACCCCTTGGGGACTATGGCTACACCTTC. Protein: CASSPRPLGDYGYTF.